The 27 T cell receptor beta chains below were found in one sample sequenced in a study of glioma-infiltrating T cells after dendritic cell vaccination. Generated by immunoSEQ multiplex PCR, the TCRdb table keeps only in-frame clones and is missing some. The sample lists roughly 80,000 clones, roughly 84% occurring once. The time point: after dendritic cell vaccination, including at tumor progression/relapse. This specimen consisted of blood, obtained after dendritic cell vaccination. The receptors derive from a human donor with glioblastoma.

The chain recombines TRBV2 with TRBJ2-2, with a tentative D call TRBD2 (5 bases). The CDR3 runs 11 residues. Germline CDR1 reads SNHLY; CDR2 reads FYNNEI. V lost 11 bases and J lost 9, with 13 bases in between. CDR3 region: CAGEGPRELFF. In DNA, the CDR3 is TGTGCCGGAGAGGGCCCCCGGGAGCTGTTTTTT. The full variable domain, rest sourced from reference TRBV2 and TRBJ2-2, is EPEVTQTPSHQVTQMGQEVILRCVPISNHLYFYWYRQILGQKVEFLVSFYNNEISEKSEIFDDQFSVERPDGSNFTLKIRSTKLEDSAMYFCAGEGPRELFFGEGSRLTVL.

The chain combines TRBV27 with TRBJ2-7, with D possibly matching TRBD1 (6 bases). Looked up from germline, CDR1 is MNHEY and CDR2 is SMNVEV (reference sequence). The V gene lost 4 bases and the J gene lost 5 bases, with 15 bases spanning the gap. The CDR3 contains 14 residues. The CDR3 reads CASSSYTGFHEQYF. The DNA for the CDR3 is TGTGCCAGCAGTTCTTATACAGGGTTCCACGAGCAGTACTTC.

The CDR3 spells CASSLGQGNTIYF. The CDR3 nucleotides are TGTGCCAGCAGCTTAGGACAGGGAAACACCATATATTTT. This chain connects TRBV7-9 to TRBJ1-3; a possible D gene is TRBD1 (5 bases). CDR3 length equals 13 residues. Trimming left V 1 base short and J 4 bases short, with 5 bases between. Germline CDR1 SEHNR, CDR2 FQNEAQ (reference sequence).

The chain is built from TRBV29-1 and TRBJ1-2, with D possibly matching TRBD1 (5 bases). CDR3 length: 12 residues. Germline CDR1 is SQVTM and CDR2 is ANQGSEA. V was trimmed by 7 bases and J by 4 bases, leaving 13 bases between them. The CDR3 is CSAGDSFYGYTF. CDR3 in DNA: TGCAGCGCCGGCGACAGTTTCTATGGCTACACCTTC. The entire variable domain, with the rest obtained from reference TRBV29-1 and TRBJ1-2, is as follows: SAVISQKPSRDICQRGTSLTIQCQVDSQVTMMFWYRQQPGQSLTLIATANQGSEATYESGFVIDKFPISRPNLTFSTLTVSNMSPEDSSIYLCSAGDSFYGYTFGSGTRLTVV.

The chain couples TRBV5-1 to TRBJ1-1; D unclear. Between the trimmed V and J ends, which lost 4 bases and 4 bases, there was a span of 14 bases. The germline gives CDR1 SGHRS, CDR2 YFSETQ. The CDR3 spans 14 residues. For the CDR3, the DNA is TGCGCCAGCAGCATCGAGTCCACGGGCACTGAAGCTTTCTTT. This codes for CASSIESTGTEAFF.

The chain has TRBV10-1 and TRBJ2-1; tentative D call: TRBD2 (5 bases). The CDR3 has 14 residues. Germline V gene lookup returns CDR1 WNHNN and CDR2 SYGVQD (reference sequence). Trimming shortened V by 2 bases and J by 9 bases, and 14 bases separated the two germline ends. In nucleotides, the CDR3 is TGCGCCAGCAGTGAGAAGACTACCGTGGGTGAGCAGTTCTTC. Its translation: CASSEKTTVGEQFF.

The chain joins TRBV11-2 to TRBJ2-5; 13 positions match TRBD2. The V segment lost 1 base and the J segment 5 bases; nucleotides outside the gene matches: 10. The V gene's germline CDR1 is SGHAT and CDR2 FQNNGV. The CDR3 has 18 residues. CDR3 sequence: CASSLVATSGRLRETQYF. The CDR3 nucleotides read TGTGCCAGCAGCTTAGTTGCGACTAGCGGGAGGCTGAGGGAGACCCAGTACTTC.

The chain's CDR3 is CASSPGQPNTEAFF. The CDR3 coding sequence is TGTGCCAGCTCACCCGGACAGCCTAACACTGAAGCTTTCTTT. The rearrangement uses TRBV18 and TRBJ1-1; possibly TRBD1 for D (6 bases). V lost 3 bases and J lost 2, with 10 bases in between. CDR1 is KGHSH, CDR2 LQKENI, per germline. The CDR3 consists of 14 residues. Complete variable domain (other parts from reference TRBV18 and TRBJ1-1): NAGVMQNPRHLVRRRGQEARLRCSPMKGHSHVYWYRQLPEEGLKFMVYLQKENIIDESGMPKERFSAEFPKEGPSILRIQQVVRGDSAAYFCASSPGQPNTEAFFGQGTRLTVV.

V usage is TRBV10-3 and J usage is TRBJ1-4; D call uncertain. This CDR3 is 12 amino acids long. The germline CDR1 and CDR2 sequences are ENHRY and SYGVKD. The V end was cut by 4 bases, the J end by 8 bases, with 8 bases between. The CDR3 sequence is CAISVGGEKLFF. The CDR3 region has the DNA TGTGCCATCAGTGTTGGAGGGGAAAAACTGTTTTTT.

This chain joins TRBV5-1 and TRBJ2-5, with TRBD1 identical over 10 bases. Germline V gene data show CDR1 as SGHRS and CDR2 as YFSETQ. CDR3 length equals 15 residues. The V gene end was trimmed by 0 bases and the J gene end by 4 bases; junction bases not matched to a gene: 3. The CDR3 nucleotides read TGCGCCAGCAGCTTGGGAAGGGACAGGGGAGAGACCCAGTACTTC. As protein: CASSLGRDRGETQYF.

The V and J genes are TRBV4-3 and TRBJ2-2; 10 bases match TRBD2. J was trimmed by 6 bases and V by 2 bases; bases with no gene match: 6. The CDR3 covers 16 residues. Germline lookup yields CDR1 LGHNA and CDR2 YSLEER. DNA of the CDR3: TGCGCCAGCAGCCAAAATAGCGGGAGGAGAGCCGGGGAGCTGTTTTTT. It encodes CASSQNSGRRAGELFF.

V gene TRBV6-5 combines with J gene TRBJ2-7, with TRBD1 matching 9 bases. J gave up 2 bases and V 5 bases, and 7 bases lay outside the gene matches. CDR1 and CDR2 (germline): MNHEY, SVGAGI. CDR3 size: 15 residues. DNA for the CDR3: TGTGCCAGCAGTCCCCCCGGGACAGGGACCTACGAGCAGTACTTC. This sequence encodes CASSPPGTGTYEQYF.

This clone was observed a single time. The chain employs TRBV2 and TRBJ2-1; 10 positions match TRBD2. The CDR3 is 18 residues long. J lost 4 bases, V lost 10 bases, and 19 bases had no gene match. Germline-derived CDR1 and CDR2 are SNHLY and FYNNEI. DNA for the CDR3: TGTGCCAACACGAGGGGGGCTAGCGGGGGCTCCTCATACAATGAGCAGTTCTTC. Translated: CANTRGASGGSSYNEQFF.

The CDR3 region is CASSQGLAEQYNEQFF. CDR3 bases: TGTGCCAGCAGCCAGGGACTAGCGGAACAATACAATGAGCAGTTCTTC. This rearrangement joins TRBV4-2 to TRBJ2-1; TRBD2 agrees at 11 bases. The germline CDR1 and CDR2 sequences are LGHNA and YNFKEQ. The CDR3 is made up of 16 amino acids. V lost 3 bases to trimming and J lost 4 bases; unmatched junction nucleotides: 5.

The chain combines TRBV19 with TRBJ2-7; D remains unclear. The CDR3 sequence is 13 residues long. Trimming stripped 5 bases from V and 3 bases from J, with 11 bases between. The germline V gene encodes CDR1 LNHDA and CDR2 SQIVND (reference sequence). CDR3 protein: CASSPARSYEQYF. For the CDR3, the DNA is TGTGCCAGTAGTCCTGCGAGAAGCTACGAGCAGTACTTC.

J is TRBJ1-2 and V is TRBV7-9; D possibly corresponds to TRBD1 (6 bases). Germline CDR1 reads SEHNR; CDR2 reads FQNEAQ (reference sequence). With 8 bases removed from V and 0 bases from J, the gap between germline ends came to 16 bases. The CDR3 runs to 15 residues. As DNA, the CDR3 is TGTGCCAGCCTTAAGGGGGAGCCTCCTAACTATGGCTACACCTTC. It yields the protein CASLKGEPPNYGYTF. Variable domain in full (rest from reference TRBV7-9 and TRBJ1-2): DTGVSQNPRHKITKRGQNVTFRCDPISEHNRLYWYRQTLGQGPEFLTYFQNEAQLEKSRLLSDRFSAERPKGSFSTLEIQRTEQGDSAMYLCASLKGEPPNYGYTFGSGTRLTVV.

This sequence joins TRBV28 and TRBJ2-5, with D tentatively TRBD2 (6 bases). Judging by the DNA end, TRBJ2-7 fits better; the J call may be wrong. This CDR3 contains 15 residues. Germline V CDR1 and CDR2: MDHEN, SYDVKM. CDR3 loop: CASGSSGLGLYEQYF. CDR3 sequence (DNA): TGTGCCAGCGGGTCTTCGGGACTGGGGCTCTACGAGCAGTACTTC.

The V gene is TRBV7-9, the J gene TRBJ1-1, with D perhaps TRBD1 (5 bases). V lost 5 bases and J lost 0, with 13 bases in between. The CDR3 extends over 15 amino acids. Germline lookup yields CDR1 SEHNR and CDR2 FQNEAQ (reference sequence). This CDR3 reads CASSLQGGLNTEAFF. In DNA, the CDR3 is TGTGCCAGCAGCCTCCAGGGAGGACTGAACACTGAAGCTTTCTTT. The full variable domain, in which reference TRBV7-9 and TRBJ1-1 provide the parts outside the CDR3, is DTGVSQNPRHKITKRGQNVTFRCDPISEHNRLYWYRQTLGQGPEFLTYFQNEAQLEKSRLLSDRFSAERPKGSFSTLEIQRTEQGDSAMYLCASSLQGGLNTEAFFGQGTRLTVV.

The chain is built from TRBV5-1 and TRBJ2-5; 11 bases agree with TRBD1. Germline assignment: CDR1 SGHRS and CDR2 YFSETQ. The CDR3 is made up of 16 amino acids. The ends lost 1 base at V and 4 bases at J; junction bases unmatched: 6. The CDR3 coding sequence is TGCGCCAGCAGCTTGTCCCCAGGGACAGGGGGAGAGACCCAGTACTTC. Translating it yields CASSLSPGTGGETQYF.

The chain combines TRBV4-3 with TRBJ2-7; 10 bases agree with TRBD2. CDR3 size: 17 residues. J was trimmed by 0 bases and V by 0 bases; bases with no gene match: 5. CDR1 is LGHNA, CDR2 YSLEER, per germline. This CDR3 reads CASSQEASGSFSYEQYF. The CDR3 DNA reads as TGCGCCAGCAGCCAAGAAGCTAGCGGGAGCTTCTCCTACGAGCAGTACTTC.

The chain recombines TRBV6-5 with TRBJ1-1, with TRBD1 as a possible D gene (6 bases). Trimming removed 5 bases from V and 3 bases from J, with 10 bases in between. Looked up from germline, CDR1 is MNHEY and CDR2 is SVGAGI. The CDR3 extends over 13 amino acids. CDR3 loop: CASSTGPYTEAFF. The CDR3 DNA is TGTGCCAGCAGTACAGGGCCGTACACTGAAGCTTTCTTT.

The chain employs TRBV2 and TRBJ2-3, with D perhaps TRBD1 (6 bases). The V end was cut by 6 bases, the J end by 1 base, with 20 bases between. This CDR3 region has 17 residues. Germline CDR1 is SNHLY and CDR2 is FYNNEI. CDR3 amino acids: CASSAPSGARGTDTQYF. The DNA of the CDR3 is TGTGCCAGCAGCGCCCCCTCAGGGGCTAGAGGCACAGATACGCAGTATTTT.

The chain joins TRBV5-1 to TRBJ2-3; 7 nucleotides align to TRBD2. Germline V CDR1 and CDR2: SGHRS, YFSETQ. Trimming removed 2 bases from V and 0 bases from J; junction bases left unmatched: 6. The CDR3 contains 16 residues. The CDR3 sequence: CASSFGRGSSTDTQYF. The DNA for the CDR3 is TGCGCCAGCAGCTTCGGGCGGGGGTCTAGCACAGATACGCAGTATTTT.

For the CDR3, the DNA is TGTGCCAGTAGTATGTTCCGGGACAGAAAGAACACTGAAGCTTTCTTT. Protein sequence: CASSMFRDRKNTEAFF. The rearrangement links TRBV19 to TRBJ1-1, with 7 nucleotides matching TRBD1. This CDR3 comprises 16 residues. J lost 1 base, V lost 3 bases, and 8 bases had no gene match. From germline, CDR1 is LNHDA and CDR2 SQIVND (reference sequence).

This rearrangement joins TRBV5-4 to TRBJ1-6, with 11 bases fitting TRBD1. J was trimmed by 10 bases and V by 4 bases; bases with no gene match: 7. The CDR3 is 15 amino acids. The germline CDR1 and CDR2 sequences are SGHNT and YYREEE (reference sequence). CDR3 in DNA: TGTGCCAGCAGCCTTCCGGACAGGGGGCCCTCACCCCTCCACTTT. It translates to CASSLPDRGPSPLHF.

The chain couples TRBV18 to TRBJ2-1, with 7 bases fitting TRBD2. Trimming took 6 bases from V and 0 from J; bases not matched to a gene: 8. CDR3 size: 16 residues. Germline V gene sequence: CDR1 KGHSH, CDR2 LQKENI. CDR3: CASSPLAASSYNEQFF. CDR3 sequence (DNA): TGTGCCAGCTCCCCCCTAGCGGCTAGCTCCTACAATGAGCAGTTCTTC.

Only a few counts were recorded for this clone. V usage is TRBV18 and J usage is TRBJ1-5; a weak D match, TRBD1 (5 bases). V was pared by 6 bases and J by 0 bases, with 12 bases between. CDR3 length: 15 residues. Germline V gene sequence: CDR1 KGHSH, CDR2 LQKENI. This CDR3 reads CASSEGVYSNQPQHF. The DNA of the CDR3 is TGTGCCAGCTCGGAAGGGGTTTATAGCAATCAGCCCCAGCATTTT.